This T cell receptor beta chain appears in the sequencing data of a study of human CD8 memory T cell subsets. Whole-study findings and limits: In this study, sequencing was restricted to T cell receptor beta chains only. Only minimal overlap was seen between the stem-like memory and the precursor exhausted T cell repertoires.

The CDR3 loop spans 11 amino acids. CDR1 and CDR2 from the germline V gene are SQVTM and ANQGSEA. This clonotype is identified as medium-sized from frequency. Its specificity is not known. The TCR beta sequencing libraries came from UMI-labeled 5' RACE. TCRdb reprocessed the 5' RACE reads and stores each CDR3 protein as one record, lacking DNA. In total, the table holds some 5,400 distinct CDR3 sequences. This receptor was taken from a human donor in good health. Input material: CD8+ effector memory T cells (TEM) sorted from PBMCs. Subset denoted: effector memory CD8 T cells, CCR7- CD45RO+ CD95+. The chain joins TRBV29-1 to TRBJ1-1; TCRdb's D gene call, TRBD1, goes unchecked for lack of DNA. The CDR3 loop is CSVRQGIEAFF. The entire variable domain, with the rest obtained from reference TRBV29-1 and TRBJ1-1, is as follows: SAVISQKPSRDICQRGTSLTIQCQVDSQVTMMFWYRQQPGQSLTLIATANQGSEATYESGFVIDKFPISRPNLTFSTLTVSNMSPEDSSIYLCSVRQGIEAFFGQGTRLTVV.